This is a list of T cell receptor beta chains from one sample in a study of control samples from healthy donors and cancer patients. Generated by immunoSEQ multiplex PCR, the TCRdb table keeps only in-frame clones and is missing some. The sample comprises about 90,000 clones, roughly nine tenths of which are singletons, and 3% to 4.5% rests with the top ten. Sequencing was carried out using blood. The receptors stem from a woman aged 18-35 years in good health. Each CDR3 is given with its conserved first and last residue. The D gene is left open where the match is weak. Clone size, where shown, is once, few, many, or a class for clones that have expanded.

clone size	D gene	V gene	J gene	CDR3 protein	CDR3 DNA
.	TRBD2	TRBV3-1/TRBV3-2	TRBJ2-7	CASTRERGGGEQYF	TGTGCCAGCACCCGCGAGAGGGGCGGGGGCGAGCAGTACTTC
.	.	TRBV5-1	TRBJ2-1	CASSLRGEGAREQFF	TGCGCCAGCAGCTTGAGGGGGGAGGGGGCAAGAGAGCAGTTCTTC
.	.	TRBV11-2	TRBJ2-5	CASSFGAAETQYF	TGTGCCAGCAGCTTCGGCGCGGCAGAGACCCAGTACTTC
.	.	TRBV6-5	TRBJ1-3	CAGTGGERNTIYF	TGTGCCGGGACGGGGGGGGAACGAAACACCATATATTTT
.	.	TRBV29-1	TRBJ2-3	CSVEGHPIADTQYF	TGCAGCGTTGAAGGACACCCGATCGCAGATACGCAGTATTTT
once	.	TRBV3-1/TRBV3-2	TRBJ1-1	CASSPRGWETEAFF	TGTGCCAGCAGCCCCAGGGGCTGGGAAACTGAAGCTTTCTTT
.	.	TRBV7-3	TRBJ2-3	CASSLNPNTDTQYF	TGTGCCAGCAGCTTAAATCCCAACACCGATACGCAGTATTTT
.	.	TRBV4-1	TRBJ1-1	CASSLPVVGDTEAFF	TGCGCCAGCAGCCTTCCCGTCGTAGGGGACACTGAAGCTTTCTTT
.	.	TRBV2	TRBJ1-4	CASSPTGVGEKLFF	TGTGCCAGCAGTCCGACAGGAGTGGGTGAAAAACTGTTTTTT
.	TRBD1	TRBV10-3	TRBJ1-5	CAIRDARQGDNQPQHF	TGTGCCATCAGGGACGCACGACAGGGGGACAATCAGCCCCAGCATTTT
.	TRBD1	TRBV6-6	TRBJ2-1	CASSYFQGAYNEQFF	TGTGCCAGCAGTTACTTTCAGGGGGCCTACAATGAGCAGTTCTTC
once	.	TRBV7-2	TRBJ1-6	CASSLEGTRSPLHF	TGTGCCAGCAGTTTGGAGGGGACAAGGTCACCCCTCCACTTT
once	.	TRBV7-9	TRBJ2-3	CASSLRTDTQYF	TGTGCCAGCAGCTTACGCACAGATACGCAGTATTTT
.	.	TRBV7-2	TRBJ1-6	CASSLVTRAPLHF	TGTGCCAGCAGCTTAGTGACGCGCGCCCCCCTCCACTTT
.	TRBD1	TRBV5-1	TRBJ1-5	CASSRDSPDQPQHF	TGCGCCAGCAGCCGGGACAGTCCGGATCAGCCCCAGCATTTT
.	.	TRBV2	TRBJ1-1	CASQLTPHLGGTEAFF	TGTGCCAGTCAGCTTACACCCCACCTGGGAGGCACTGAAGCTTTCTTT
.	TRBD2	TRBV13	TRBJ2-7	CASSARAGTYEQYF	TGTGCCAGCAGCGCGCGAGCGGGGACCTACGAGCAGTACTTC
.	TRBD1	TRBV10-3	TRBJ1-3	CAISVEGQTRGNTIYF	TGTGCCATCAGTGTAGAGGGACAGACGCGTGGAAACACCATATATTTT
.	TRBD2	TRBV27	TRBJ2-3	CASSSPTSGLTDTQYF	TGTGCCAGCAGTTCTCCGACTAGCGGACTCACAGATACGCAGTATTTT
.	TRBD2	TRBV5-1	TRBJ2-5	CASCDGGADETQYF	TGCGCCAGCTGTGACGGGGGGGCAGATGAGACCCAGTACTTC
.	.	TRBV2	TRBJ1-5	CASRAGFDNQPQHF	TGTGCCAGCAGGGCGGGGTTCGATAATCAGCCCCAGCATTTT
.	.	TRBV5-4	TRBJ2-3	CASRSRGADTQYF	TGTGCCAGCAGGTCTCGGGGCGCAGATACGCAGTATTTT
.	TRBD1	TRBV28	TRBJ1-6	CATTERDRINSPLHF	TGTGCCACCACGGAGAGGGACAGGATTAATTCACCCCTCCACTTT
.	.	TRBV9	TRBJ2-7	CASSPSGGTGSEQYF	TGTGCCAGCAGCCCCTCGGGAGGGACAGGGAGCGAGCAGTACTTC
.	TRBD2	TRBV6-5	TRBJ2-4	CASVLAGGLENIQYF	TGTGCCAGTGTCCTAGCGGGGGGGTTGGAAAACATTCAGTACTTC
.	TRBD1	TRBV2	TRBJ1-1	CASSVLPQGATEAFF	TGTGCCAGCAGTGTTCTCCCACAGGGGGCCACTGAAGCTTTCTTT
.	.	TRBV5-1	TRBJ1-1	CASSLVGPNTEAFF	TGCGCCAGCAGCTTGGTGGGGCCGAACACTGAAGCTTTCTTT
.	.	TRBV7-2	TRBJ1-1	CASSLEGGGRYAAFF	TGTGCCAGCAGCTTAGAGGGCGGGGGACGCTACGCAGCTTTCTTT
.	.	TRBV12-3/TRBV12-4	TRBJ2-1	CASSVGNEQFF	TGTGCCAGCAGTGTAGGGAATGAGCAGTTCTTC
.	.	TRBV29-1	TRBJ2-1	CSVGRDRYNEQFF	TGCAGCGTCGGCCGGGACCGTTACAATGAGCAGTTCTTC
.	.	TRBV10-2	TRBJ2-3	CASVNPGSSTDTQYF	TGCGCCAGCGTAAATCCCGGTTCTAGCACAGATACGCAGTATTTT
few	.	TRBV18	TRBJ1-6	CASSADGHPTTNRMWGNSPLHF	TGTGCCAGCTCAGCCGACGGACACCCTACGACGAATAGGATGTGGGGGAATTCACCCCTCCACTTT
.	.	TRBV20-1	TRBJ1-1	CSAAAGPEAFF	TGCAGTGCTGCCGCTGGTCCTGAAGCTTTCTTT
.	.	TRBV6-4	TRBJ1-1	CASSDYRVPTEAFF	TGTGCCAGCAGCGACTACAGGGTACCCACTGAAGCTTTCTTT
.	TRBD1	TRBV4-1	TRBJ2-7	CASSQDLSWDRTYEQYF	TGCGCCAGCAGCCAAGATTTGTCGTGGGACAGAACCTACGAGCAGTACTTC
.	TRBD2	TRBV19	TRBJ2-3	CASRSGGSSDTQYF	TGTGCCAGTAGGAGCGGGGGGAGTTCAGATACGCAGTATTTT
.	TRBD2	TRBV5-1	TRBJ2-1	CASSEGLAGGEQFF	TGCGCCAGCAGCGAAGGACTAGCGGGGGGAGAGCAGTTCTTC
few	.	TRBV5-6	TRBJ1-3	CASSFGGRSGNTIYF	TGTGCCAGCAGCTTTGGGGGAAGATCTGGAAACACCATATATTTT
.	TRBD1	TRBV6-5	TRBJ1-4	CASRDSTNEKLFF	TGTGCCAGCCGGGACAGCACTAATGAAAAACTGTTTTTT
once	TRBD1	TRBV25-1	TRBJ1-2	CASSDRTGPYGYTF	TGTGCCAGCAGTGACCGGACAGGGCCCTATGGCTACACCTTC
.	TRBD2	TRBV2	TRBJ2-3	CASRDPSAGGRSDTQYF	TGTGCCAGCAGGGACCCCTCAGCGGGGGGGAGGTCAGATACGCAGTATTTT
once	.	TRBV5-1	TRBJ2-5	CASRVLITQETQYF	TGCGCCAGTCGGGTTTTAATAACTCAAGAGACCCAGTACTTC
.	.	TRBV19	TRBJ2-2	CASSNTGELFF	TGTGCCAGTAGTAACACCGGGGAGCTGTTTTTT
.	.	TRBV9	TRBJ2-1	CASSGPGGLNNEQFF	TGTGCCAGCAGCGGCCCCGGGGGGCTAAACAATGAGCAGTTCTTC
.	.	TRBV12-3/TRBV12-4	TRBJ2-5	CASSLEQSAAQYF	TGTGCCAGCAGTTTAGAACAAAGCGCGGCCCAGTACTTC
.	TRBD1	TRBV2	TRBJ1-5	CASSTGTGAGQPQHF	TGTGCCAGCAGTACCGGGACAGGGGCGGGTCAGCCCCAGCATTTT
.	TRBD1	TRBV2	TRBJ2-5	CASTGGPQETQYF	TGTGCCAGCACAGGGGGCCCGCAAGAGACCCAGTACTTC
.	.	TRBV18	TRBJ1-5	CASSPAASDQPQHF	TGTGCCAGCTCACCAGCTGCGTCCGATCAGCCCCAGCATTTT
.	.	TRBV19	TRBJ1-1	CASSPFLQETNTEAFF	TGTGCCAGTAGTCCCTTCTTACAGGAGACGAACACTGAAGCTTTCTTT